This T cell receptor beta chain is from a study of shared clonotypes between healthy human individuals. For the study at large: Each donor's CD8 memory used one plate, CD8 naive two, each CD4 subset three.

As defined, naive CD8 cells were CD45RO-negative and positively selected for CCR7, with terminally differentiated effector memory CD45RA+ cells excluded. The repertoire was sequenced with immunoSEQ multiplex PCR; TCRdb's copy has only in-frame clones and lacks some. The data show nearly 2 million clones, about 95% seen once. V was shortened by 2 bases and J by 6 bases, with 12 bases between the two germline ends. Germline lookup yields CDR1 MNHEY and CDR2 SVGAGI. The CDR3 contains 14 residues. The specimen sequenced was naive CD8+ T cells sorted from blood. The TCR comes from a man aged 18-30 years in good health. The J gene is TRBJ2-3, the V gene TRBV6-5, with a possible D match to TRBD2 (5 bases). DNA for the CDR3: TGTGCCAGCAGTTACGCCGAGGGATTCGATACGCAGTATTTT. It yields the protein CASSYAEGFDTQYF.